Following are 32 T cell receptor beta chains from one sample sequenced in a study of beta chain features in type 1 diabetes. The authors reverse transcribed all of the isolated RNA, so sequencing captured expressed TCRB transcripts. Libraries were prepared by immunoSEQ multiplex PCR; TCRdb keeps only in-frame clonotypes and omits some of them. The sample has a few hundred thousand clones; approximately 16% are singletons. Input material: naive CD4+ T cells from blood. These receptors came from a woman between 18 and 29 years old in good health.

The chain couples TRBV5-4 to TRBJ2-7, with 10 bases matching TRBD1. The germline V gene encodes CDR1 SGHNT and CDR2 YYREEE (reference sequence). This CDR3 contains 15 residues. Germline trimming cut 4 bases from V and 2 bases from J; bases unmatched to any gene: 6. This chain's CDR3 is CASSGSGTGAYEQYF. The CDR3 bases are TGTGCCAGCAGCGGCTCCGGGACAGGGGCCTACGAGCAGTACTTC.

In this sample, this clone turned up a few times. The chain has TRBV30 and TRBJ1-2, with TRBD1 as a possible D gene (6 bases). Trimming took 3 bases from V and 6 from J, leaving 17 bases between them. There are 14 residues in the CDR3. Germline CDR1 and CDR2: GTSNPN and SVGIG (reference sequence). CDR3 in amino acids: CAWRHHWGGDGYTF. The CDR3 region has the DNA TGTGCCTGGAGGCACCATTGGGGGGGCGATGGCTACACCTTC.

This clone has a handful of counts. The CDR3 loop reads CASSSWGGYYGYTF. CDR3 DNA sequence: TGTGCCAGCAGCTCCTGGGGAGGGTACTATGGCTACACCTTC. The chain links TRBV7-3 to TRBJ1-2, with no clear D. Germline CDR1 reads SGHTA; CDR2 reads FQGTGA. The CDR3 consists of 14 residues. Trimming removed 4 bases from V and 3 bases from J, with 12 bases in between.

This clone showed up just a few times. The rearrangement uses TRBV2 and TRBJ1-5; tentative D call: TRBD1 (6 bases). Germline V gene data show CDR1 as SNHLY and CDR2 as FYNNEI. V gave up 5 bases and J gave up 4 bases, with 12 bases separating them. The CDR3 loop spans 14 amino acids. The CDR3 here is CASSPDRKNQPQHF. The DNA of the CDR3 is TGTGCCAGCAGTCCCGACAGGAAGAATCAGCCCCAGCATTTT. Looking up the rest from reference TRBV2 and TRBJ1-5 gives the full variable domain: EPEVTQTPSHQVTQMGQEVILRCVPISNHLYFYWYRQILGQKVEFLVSFYNNEISEKSEIFDDQFSVERPDGSNFTLKIRSTKLEDSAMYFCASSPDRKNQPQHFGDGTRLSIL.

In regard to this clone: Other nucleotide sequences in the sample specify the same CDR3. CDR3 in DNA: TGTGCTTGGGGACACCCGAACACTGAAGCTTTCTTT. Its protein product is CAWGHPNTEAFF. V is TRBV30 and J is TRBJ1-1; D is perhaps TRBD1 (6 bases). Germline CDR1 reads GTSNPN; CDR2 reads SVGIG (reference sequence). This CDR3 is 12 amino acids long. The variable domain in full, completed from reference TRBV30 and TRBJ1-1, reads SQTIHQWPATLVQPVGSPLSLECTVEGTSNPNLYWYRQAAGRGLQLLFYSVGIGQISSEVPQNLSASRPQDRQFILSSKKLLLSDSGFYLCAWGHPNTEAFFGQGTRLTVV.

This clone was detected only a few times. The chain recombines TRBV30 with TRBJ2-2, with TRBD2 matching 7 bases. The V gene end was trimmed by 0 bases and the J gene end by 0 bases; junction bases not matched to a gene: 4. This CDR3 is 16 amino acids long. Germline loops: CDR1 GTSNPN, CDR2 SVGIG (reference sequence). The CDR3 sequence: CAWSVQLAANTGELFF. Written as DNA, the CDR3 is TGTGCCTGGAGTGTACAGCTAGCGGCGAACACCGGGGAGCTGTTTTTT.

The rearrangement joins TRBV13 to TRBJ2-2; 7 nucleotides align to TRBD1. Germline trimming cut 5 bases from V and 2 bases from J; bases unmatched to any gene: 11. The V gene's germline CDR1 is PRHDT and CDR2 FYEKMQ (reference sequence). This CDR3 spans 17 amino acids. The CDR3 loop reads CASSQTLTGSNTGELFF. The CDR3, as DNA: TGTGCCAGCAGCCAAACCCTGACAGGGTCTAACACCGGGGAGCTGTTTTTT.

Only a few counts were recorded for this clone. The CDR3 DNA is TGCAGCGTTGAAGACGGGATTAACTACGAGCAGTACTTC. Protein sequence: CSVEDGINYEQYF. The chain links TRBV29-1 to TRBJ2-7; tentative D call: TRBD2 (5 bases). CDR1 is SQVTM, CDR2 ANQGSEA, per germline. The CDR3 has 13 residues. The V and J ends lost 0 bases and 3 bases respectively, with 9 bases between them.

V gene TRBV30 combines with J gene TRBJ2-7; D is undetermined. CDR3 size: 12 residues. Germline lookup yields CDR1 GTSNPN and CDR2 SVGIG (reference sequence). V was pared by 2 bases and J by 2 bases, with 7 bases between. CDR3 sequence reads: CAWSLLTYEQYF. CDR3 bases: TGTGCCTGGAGTTTACTTACCTACGAGCAGTACTTC. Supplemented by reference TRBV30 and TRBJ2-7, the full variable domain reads SQTIHQWPATLVQPVGSPLSLECTVEGTSNPNLYWYRQAAGRGLQLLFYSVGIGQISSEVPQNLSASRPQDRQFILSSKKLLLSDSGFYLCAWSLLTYEQYFGPGTRLTVT.

CDR3 in amino acids: CASRGPSAKETQYF. CDR3 bases: TGTGCCAGCAGAGGGCCTAGCGCCAAAGAGACCCAGTACTTC. The chain couples TRBV28 to TRBJ2-5; the D gene is possibly TRBD2 (6 bases). This CDR3 spans 14 amino acids. Germline V CDR1 and CDR2: MDHEN, SYDVKM. V was pared by 6 bases and J by 3 bases, with 14 bases between. The full variable domain, completed using reference TRBV28 and TRBJ2-5, is DVKVTQSSRYLVKRTGEKVFLECVQDMDHENMFWYRQDPGLGLRLIYFSYDVKMKEKGDIPEGYSVSREKKERFSLILESASTNQTSMYLCASRGPSAKETQYFGPGTRLLVL.

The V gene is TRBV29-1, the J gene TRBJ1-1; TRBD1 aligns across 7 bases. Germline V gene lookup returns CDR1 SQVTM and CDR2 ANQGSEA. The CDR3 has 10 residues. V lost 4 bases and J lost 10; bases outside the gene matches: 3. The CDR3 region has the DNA TGCAGCGTTGTGGCAGGGGGAGCTTTCTTT. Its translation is CSVVAGGAFF.

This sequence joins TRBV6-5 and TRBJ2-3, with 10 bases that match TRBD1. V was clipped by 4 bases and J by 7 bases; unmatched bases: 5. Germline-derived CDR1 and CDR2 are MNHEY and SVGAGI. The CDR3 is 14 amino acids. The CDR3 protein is CASSLGQGKNTQYF. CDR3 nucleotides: TGTGCCAGCAGTTTGGGACAGGGGAAGAATACGCAGTATTTT.

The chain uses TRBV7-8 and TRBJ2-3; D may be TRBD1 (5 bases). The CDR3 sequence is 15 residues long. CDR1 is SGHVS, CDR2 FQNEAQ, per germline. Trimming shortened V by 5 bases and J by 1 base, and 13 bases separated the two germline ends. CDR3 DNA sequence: TGTGCCAGCAGCCTAAGGGGCGCGGGCACAGATACGCAGTATTTT. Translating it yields CASSLRGAGTDTQYF.

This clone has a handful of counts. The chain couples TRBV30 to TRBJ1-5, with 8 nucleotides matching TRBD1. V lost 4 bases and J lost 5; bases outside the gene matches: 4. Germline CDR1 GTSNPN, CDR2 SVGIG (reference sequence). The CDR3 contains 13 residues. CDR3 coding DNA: TGTGCCTGGAACCCGGACAGGGATCAGCCCCAGCATTTT. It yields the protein CAWNPDRDQPQHF.

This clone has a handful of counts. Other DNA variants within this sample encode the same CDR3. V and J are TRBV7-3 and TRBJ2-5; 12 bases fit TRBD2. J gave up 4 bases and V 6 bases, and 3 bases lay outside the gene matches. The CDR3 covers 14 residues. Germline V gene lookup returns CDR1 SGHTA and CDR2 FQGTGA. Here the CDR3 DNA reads TGTGCCAGCAGTTCGGGACTAGCGGGAGAGACCCAGTACTTC. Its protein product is CASSSGLAGETQYF.

The CDR3, as DNA: TGCGCCGCCCCAACGCCGGGACTAGCGATTTACAATGAGCAGTTCTTC. It codes for CAAPTPGLAIYNEQFF. The rearrangement joins TRBV23-1 to TRBJ2-1; TRBD2 matches 10 bases. TRBV23-1 is placed among ORFs of uncertain function. J lost 4 bases, V lost 11 bases, and 14 bases had no gene match. This CDR3 spans 16 amino acids.

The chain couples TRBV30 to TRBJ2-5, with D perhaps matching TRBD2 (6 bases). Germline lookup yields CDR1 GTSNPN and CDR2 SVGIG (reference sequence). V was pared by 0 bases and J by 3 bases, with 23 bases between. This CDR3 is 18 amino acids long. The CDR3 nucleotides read TGTGCCTGGAGTGTACGGGGACTGAGACAGTCGGGAAAAGAGACCCAGTACTTC. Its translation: CAWSVRGLRQSGKETQYF.

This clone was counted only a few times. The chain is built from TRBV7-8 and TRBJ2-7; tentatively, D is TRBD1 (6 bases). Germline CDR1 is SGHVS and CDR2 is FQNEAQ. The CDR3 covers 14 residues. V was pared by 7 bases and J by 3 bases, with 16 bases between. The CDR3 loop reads CASTLGQPFYEQYF. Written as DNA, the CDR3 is TGTGCCAGCACACTCGGACAGCCCTTCTACGAGCAGTACTTC.

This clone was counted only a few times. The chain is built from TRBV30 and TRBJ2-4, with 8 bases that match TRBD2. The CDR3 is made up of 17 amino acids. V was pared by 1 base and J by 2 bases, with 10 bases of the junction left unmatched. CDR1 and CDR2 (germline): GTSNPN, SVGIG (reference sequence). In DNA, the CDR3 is TGTGCCTGGAGTGGGTTAGCGGGGCGGGTCCCCAAAAACATTCAGTACTTC. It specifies CAWSGLAGRVPKNIQYF.

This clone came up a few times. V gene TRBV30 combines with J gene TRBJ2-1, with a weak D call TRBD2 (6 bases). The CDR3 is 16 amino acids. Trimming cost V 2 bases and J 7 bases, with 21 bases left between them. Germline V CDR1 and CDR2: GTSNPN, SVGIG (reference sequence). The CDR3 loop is CAWSSVGGRFRNEQFF. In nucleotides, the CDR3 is TGTGCCTGGAGTTCGGTTGGGGGGAGATTTAGGAATGAGCAGTTCTTC.

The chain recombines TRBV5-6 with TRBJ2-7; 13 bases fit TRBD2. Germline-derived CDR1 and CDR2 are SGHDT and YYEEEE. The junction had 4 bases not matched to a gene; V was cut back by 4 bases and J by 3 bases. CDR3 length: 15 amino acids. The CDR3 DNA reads TGTGCCAGCAGCCCTGGACTAGCGGGGGACTACGAGCAGTACTTC. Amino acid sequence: CASSPGLAGDYEQYF.

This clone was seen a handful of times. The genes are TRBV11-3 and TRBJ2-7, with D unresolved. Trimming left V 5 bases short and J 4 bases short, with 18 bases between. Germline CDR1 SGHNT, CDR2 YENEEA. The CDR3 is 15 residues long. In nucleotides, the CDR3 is TGTGCCAGCAGCCCCCAGTCACAGACGGAATACGAGCAGTACTTC. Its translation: CASSPQSQTEYEQYF.

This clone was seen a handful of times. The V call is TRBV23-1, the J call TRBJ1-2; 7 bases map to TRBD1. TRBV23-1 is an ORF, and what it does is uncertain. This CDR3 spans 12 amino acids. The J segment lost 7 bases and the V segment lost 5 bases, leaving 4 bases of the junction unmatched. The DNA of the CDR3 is TGCGCCAGCAGTAAGGGGGCGGGTGGCTACACCTTC. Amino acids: CASSKGAGGYTF.

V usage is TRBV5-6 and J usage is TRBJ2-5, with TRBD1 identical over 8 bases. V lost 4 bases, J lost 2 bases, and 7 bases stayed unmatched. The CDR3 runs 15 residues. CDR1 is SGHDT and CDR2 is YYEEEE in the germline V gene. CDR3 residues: CASSMGQALQETQYF. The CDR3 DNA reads TGTGCCAGCAGCATGGGACAGGCTTTACAAGAGACCCAGTACTTC. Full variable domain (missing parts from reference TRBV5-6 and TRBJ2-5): DAGVTQSPTHLIKTRGQQVTLRCSPKSGHDTVSWYQQALGQGPQFIFQYYEEEERQRGNFPDRFSGHQFPNYSSELNVNALLLGDSALYLCASSMGQALQETQYFGPGTRLLVL.

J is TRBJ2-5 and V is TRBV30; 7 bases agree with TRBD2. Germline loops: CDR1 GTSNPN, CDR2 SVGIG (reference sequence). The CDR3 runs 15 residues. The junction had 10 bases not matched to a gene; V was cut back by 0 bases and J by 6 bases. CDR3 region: CAWSVPLAVGKTQYF. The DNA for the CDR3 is TGTGCCTGGAGTGTTCCCCTAGCGGTGGGTAAGACCCAGTACTTC.

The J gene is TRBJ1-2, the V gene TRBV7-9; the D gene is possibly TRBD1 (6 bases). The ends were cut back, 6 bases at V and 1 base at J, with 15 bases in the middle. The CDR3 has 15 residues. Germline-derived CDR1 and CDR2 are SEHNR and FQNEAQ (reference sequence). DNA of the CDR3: TGTGCCAGCAGACCCTCAACAGGGTTTAACTATGGCTACACCTTC. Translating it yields CASRPSTGFNYGYTF.

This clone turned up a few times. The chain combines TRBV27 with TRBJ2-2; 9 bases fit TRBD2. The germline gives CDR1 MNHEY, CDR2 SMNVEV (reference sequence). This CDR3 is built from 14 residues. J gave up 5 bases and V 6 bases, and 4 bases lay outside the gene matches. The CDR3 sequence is CASRAGGPTGELFF. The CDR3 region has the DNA TGTGCCAGCAGGGCGGGAGGGCCGACCGGGGAGCTGTTTTTT.

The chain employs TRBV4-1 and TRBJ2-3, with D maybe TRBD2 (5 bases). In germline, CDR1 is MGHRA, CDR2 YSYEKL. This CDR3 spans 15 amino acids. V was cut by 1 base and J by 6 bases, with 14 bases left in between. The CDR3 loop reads CASSQGEGPRDTQYF. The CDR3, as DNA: TGCGCCAGCAGCCAAGGTGAGGGCCCTCGGGATACGCAGTATTTT.

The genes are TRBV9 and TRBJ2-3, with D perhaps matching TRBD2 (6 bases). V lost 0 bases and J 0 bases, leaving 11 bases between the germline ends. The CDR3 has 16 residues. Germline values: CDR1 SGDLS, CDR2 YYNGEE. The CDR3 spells CASSVGRDWSTDTQYF. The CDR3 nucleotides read TGTGCCAGCAGCGTAGGTCGGGACTGGAGCACAGATACGCAGTATTTT.

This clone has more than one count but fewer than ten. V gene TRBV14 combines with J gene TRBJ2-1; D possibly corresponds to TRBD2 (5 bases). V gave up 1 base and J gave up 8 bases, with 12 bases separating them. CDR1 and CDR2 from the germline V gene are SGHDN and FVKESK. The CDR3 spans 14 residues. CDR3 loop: CASSQGSVAYEQFF. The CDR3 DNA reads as TGTGCCAGCAGCCAAGGGTCGGTAGCGTATGAGCAGTTCTTC.

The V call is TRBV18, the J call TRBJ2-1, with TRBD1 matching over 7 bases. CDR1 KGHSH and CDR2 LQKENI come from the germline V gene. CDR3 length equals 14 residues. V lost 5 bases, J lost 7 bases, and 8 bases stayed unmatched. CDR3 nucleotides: TGTGCCAGCTCAGTCCGACAGGGATTAAATGAGCAGTTCTTC. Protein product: CASSVRQGLNEQFF. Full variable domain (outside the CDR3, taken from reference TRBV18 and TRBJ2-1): NAGVMQNPRHLVRRRGQEARLRCSPMKGHSHVYWYRQLPEEGLKFMVYLQKENIIDESGMPKERFSAEFPKEGPSILRIQQVVRGDSAAYFCASSVRQGLNEQFFGPGTRLTVL.

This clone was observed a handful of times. CDR3 DNA: TGTGCCAGCAGCTTAGCGCCGACTAGCGGGAGTCCCCACGAGCAGTACTTC. Its protein is CASSLAPTSGSPHEQYF. The J gene is TRBJ2-7, the V gene TRBV7-8; 12 bases match TRBD2. After removal of 0 bases from V and 5 bases from J, the junction contained 8 bases not matched to a gene. Germline CDR1 is SGHVS and CDR2 is FQNEAQ. There are 17 residues in the CDR3.